This T cell receptor delta chain was identified in a study of γδ T cells in repeated Plasmodium falciparum infection. Background on the study: The natural-infection arm compared Malian children under seasonal malaria with matched Australian children. Samples were taken at baseline, before some infections, and 21 days after each.

V was pared by 5 bases and J by 1 base, with 12 bases of the junction left unmatched. The CDR3 spans 18 residues. Germline loops: CDR1 TSWWSYY, CDR2 QGS. Regarding the study as a whole: In Vdelta2-negative, largely Vdelta1+, gammadelta repertoires, repeated controlled infections appeared to drive clonal selection waves. Malian donors came from one small rural village, predominantly one ethnic group.

Bulk repertoires came from Vgamma9/Vdelta2+ or Vdelta2-negative gammadelta T cells flow-sorted from PBMC. This clone was detected only a few times. Its antigen remains unknown. With a far larger clone one base away, a read error is the likely cause. Other DNA variants within this sample encode the same CDR3. TCRdb reanalysed the multiplex PCR reads with CATT. The sample has approximately 90,000 delta-chain clones, over 0.75% seen once; the top ten hold 9% to 10%. The receptor was isolated from a pool of human donors (malaria-infected and uninfected, not separated). The chain is built from TRDV1 and TRDJ1; TRDD3 matches at 11 bases. The sequencing input was gamma-delta T cells from blood. Here the CDR3 reads CALGRPESGGYSTDKLIF. DNA for the CDR3: TGTGCTCTTGGGCGCCCTGAATCTGGGGGATACAGCACCGATAAACTCATCTTT.